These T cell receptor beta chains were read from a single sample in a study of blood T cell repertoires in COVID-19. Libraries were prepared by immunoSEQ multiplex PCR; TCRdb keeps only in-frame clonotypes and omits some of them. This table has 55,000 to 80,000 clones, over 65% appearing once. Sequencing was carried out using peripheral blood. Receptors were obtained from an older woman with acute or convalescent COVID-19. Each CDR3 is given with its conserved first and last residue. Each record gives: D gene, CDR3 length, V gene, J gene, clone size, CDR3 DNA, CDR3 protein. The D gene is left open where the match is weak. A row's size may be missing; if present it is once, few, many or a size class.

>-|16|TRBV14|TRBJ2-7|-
TGTGCCAGCAGCCCCGGATACCGGCGGATATCATCCGAGCAGTACTTC
CASSPGYRRISSEQYF
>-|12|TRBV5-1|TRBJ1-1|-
TGCGCCAGCAGCCCCAACAGGGTTGAAGCTTTCTTT
CASSPNRVEAFF
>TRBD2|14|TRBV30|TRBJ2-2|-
TGTGCCTGGAGTCGACTAGCGCCCACCGGGGAGCTGTTTTTT
CAWSRLAPTGELFF
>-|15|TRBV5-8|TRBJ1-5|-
TGTGCCAGCAGCTCCGGACAGTGGGGCAATCAGCCCCAGCATTTT
CASSSGQWGNQPQHF
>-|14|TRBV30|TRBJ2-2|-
TGTGCCTGGAGTCTTCAGGGTGGTTCCGGGGAGCTGTTTTTT
CAWSLQGGSGELFF
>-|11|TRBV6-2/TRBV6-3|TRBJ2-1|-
TGTGCCAGCAGTCAACTGGATGAGCAGTTCTTC
CASSQLDEQFF
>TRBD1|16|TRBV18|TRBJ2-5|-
TGTGCCAGCTCAAAGGGACAGGGTGGCCTACAAGAGACCCAGTACTTC
CASSKGQGGLQETQYF
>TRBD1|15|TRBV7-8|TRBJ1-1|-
TGTGCCAGCAGGAGGACAGGGGGAGTGAACACTGAAGCTTTCTTT
CASRRTGGVNTEAFF
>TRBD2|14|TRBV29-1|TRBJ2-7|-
TGCAGCGTTGAAAACAGCGGGAGGCCCTACGAGCAGTACTTC
CSVENSGRPYEQYF
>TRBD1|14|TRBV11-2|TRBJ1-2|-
TGTGCCAGCGGCGACAGGGTTCTGGGCTATGGCTACACCTTC
CASGDRVLGYGYTF
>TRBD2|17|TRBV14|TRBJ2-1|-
TGTGCCAGCAGCGTCGGTCGCGCGGGAGGGCTGTCGTTGGAGCAGTTCTTC
CASSVGRAGGLSLEQFF
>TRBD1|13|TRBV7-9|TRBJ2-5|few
TGTGCCAGCCGCGGACAGGGTAGAAAGACCCAGTACTTC
CASRGQGRKTQYF
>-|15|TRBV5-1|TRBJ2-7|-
TGCGCCAGCAGCTTGGATGGGAGTTCAACCGGCGAGCAGTACTTC
CASSLDGSSTGEQYF
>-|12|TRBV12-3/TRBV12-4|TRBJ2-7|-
TGTGCCAGCAGTGATACAGGGAGCGAGCAGTACTTC
CASSDTGSEQYF
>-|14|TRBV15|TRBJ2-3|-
TGTGCCACCAGCAGAGGGGCCGACACAGATACGCAGTATTTT
CATSRGADTDTQYF
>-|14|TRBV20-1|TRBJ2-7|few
TGCAGTGCTAGTGGAGAACAGTACACCTACGAGCAGTACTTC
CSASGEQYTYEQYF
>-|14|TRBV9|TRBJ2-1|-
TGTGCCAGCAGCGACTTAGAAGGGACTCGACATCAGTTCTTC
CASSDLEGTRHQFF
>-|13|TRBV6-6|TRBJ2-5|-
TGTGCCAGCAGCGCAACTAGCCCGGAGACCCAGTACTTC
CASSATSPETQYF
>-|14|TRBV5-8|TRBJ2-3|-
TGTGCCAGCAGCTTCTCAGACACTTCAGAGACGCAGTATTTT
CASSFSDTSETQYF
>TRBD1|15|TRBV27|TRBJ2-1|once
TGTGCCAGCAGTCCCGGGACAGGGGGCCACAATGAGCAGTTCTTC
CASSPGTGGHNEQFF
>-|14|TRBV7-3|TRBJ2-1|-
TGTGCCAGCAGCTCGAGTCCGAATAGCGATGAGCAGTTCTTC
CASSSSPNSDEQFF
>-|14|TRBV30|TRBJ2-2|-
TGTGCCTGGAGTGTAACAGGTTCTACCGGGGAGCTGTTTTTT
CAWSVTGSTGELFF
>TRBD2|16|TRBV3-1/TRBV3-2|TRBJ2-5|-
TGTGCCAGCAGCCAATTTATAGCGGGAGCGATAGAGACCCAGTACTTC
CASSQFIAGAIETQYF
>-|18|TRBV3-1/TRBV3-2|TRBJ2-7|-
TGTGCCAGCAGCCAAGATGCCAGGGCGGCTCCCGTAACCTACGAGCAGTACTTC
CASSQDARAAPVTYEQYF
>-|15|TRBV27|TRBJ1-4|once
TGTGCCAGCAGTATCCAACAGGGAACTAATGAAAAACTGTTTTTT
CASSIQQGTNEKLFF
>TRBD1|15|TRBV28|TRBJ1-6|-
TGTGCCAGCAGTACTCGGGACAGGGATAATTCACCCCTCCACTTT
CASSTRDRDNSPLHF
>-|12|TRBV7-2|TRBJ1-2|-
TGTGCCAGCAGCTTAGAGGGGCATGGCTACACCTTC
CASSLEGHGYTF
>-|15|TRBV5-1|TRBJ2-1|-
TGCGCCAGCAGAATGGCGGGGGCAGAATACAATGAGCAGTTCTTC
CASRMAGAEYNEQFF
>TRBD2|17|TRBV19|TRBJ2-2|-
TGTGCCAGTAGTATAGAAGTAGGGCTAGCGGGAGCCGGGGAGCTGTTTTTT
CASSIEVGLAGAGELFF
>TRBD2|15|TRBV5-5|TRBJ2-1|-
TGTGCCAGCAGCTCCGGCGGGGGGGCCTTCTATGAGCAGTTCTTC
CASSSGGGAFYEQFF
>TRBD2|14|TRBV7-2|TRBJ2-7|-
TGTGCCAGCAGAGGAGCGGGAGGGAACTACGAGCAGTACTTC
CASRGAGGNYEQYF
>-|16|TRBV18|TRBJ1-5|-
TGTGCCAGCTCACCAACGCCACAGGGCCCCAATCAGCCCCAGCATTTT
CASSPTPQGPNQPQHF
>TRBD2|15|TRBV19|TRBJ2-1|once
TGTGCCAGTAGTATTAGCGGGGGGGTCCACAATGAGCAGTTCTTC
CASSISGGVHNEQFF
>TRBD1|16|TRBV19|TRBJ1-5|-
TGTGCCAGTAGTATCCTGACAGGGGCGTCCAATCAGCCCCAGCATTTT
CASSILTGASNQPQHF
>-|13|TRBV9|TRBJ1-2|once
TGTGCCAGCAGCGTAGGGCCCAGGGAAGGCTACACCTTC
CASSVGPREGYTF
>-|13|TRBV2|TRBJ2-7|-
TGTGCCTGGGGGGGCGACACAGCCTACGAGCAGTACTTC
CAWGGDTAYEQYF
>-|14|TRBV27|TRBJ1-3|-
TGTGCCAGCGAATTGACCAAACGGGGAGACACCATATATTTT
CASELTKRGDTIYF
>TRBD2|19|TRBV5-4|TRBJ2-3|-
TGTGCCAGCAGCCGACTAGCGGGAGGTGCCACTACTAGCACAGATACGCAGTATTTT
CASSRLAGGATTSTDTQYF
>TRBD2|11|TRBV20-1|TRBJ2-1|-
TGCAGTGCTAGCTTAGCGGGGGAGCAGTTCTTC
CSASLAGEQFF
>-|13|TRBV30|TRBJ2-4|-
TGTGCCTGGTCCGGGACACACCTAACGGAACAGTACTTC
CAWSGTHLTEQYF
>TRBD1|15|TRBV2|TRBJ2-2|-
TGTGCCAGCAGTGTAGACAGGGGGCTGGTCGGGGAGCTGTTTTTT
CASSVDRGLVGELFF
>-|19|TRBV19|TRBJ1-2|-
TGTGCCAGTAGTATAGATCCTCTCGCGGGTAGGGTTACTCCTTATGGCTACACCTTC
CASSIDPLAGRVTPYGYTF
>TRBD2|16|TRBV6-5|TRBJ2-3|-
TGTGCCAGCAGTTCCCGGGGTAGCGGGAGTACAGATACGCAGTATTTT
CASSSRGSGSTDTQYF
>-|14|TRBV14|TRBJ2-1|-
TGTGCCAGCAGCCAACTTCTGGCCATCCCGGAGCAGTTCTTC
CASSQLLAIPEQFF
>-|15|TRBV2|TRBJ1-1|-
TGTGCCAGCAGTCCACAAGGAGGGGCGAACACTGAAGCTTTCTTT
CASSPQGGANTEAFF
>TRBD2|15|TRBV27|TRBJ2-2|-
TGTGCCAGCAGTTTAGCGGGAGTTCGTACCGGGGAGCTGTTTTTT
CASSLAGVRTGELFF
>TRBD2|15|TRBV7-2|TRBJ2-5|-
TGTGCCAGCAGCGTAGGACTAGGGGAACAAGAGACCCAGTACTTC
CASSVGLGEQETQYF
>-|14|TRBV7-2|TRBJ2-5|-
TGTGCCAGCAGCTTAGTCCCAGAAACGGAGACCCAGTACTTC
CASSLVPETETQYF